This T cell receptor (beta chain) was sequenced in a study of T cells in Graves' hyperthyroidism and ophthalmopathy. The table lists this clonotype with a count of one. The V gene lost 1 base and the J gene lost 2 bases, with 8 bases spanning the gap. The CDR3 loop spans 14 amino acids. Germline V lookup: CDR1 SGHAT, CDR2 FQNNGV. TCR beta CDR3 region amplification was performed from RNA transcripts. HTBI primers drove first-round RT-PCR of the TCR CDR3. TCRdb reanalysed the multiplex PCR reads using MiXCR and keeps one entry per CDR3 protein. The profile shows approximately 600,000 distinct CDR3 sequences, roughly 14% of them singletons.

The source material was blood. This chain joins TRBV11-2 and TRBJ1-2; no reliable D call. This sequence was found in a woman aged 30 to 39 with Graves' hyperthyroidism that later progressed to Graves' ophthalmopathy. The CDR3 coding sequence is TGTGCCAGCAGCTTAGGACGGCACAACTATGGCTACACCTTC. It encodes CASSLGRHNYGYTF.